Sequencing of this T cell receptor beta chain was carried out in a study of tumor and adjacent non-tumor tissue in lung cancer (dated by TCRdb to between 2017 and 2018). Study-level background: Patients with adenocarcinoma (about 12), squamous cell carcinoma (2) and small cell lung cancer (1) were included in the cohort. Ages among the roughly 15 patients ranged from about 31 to 80 years, there were about ten men and 5 women, and disease was at TNM stage I to III. A total of some 130,000,000 productive TCRbeta reads were generated by sequencing, corresponding to an average of approximately 4.3 million reads per sample. Using bulk TCRbeta repertoires from over 14 lung cancer patients, the study set lung tumor tissue side by side with matched distant non-tumor lung tissue. Under 35 paired specimens, one tumor and one normal lung sample per patient, were profiled by TCRbeta CDR3 sequencing. General conclusions and limits of the study: Younger patients had significantly higher TCR diversity, and higher tumor TCR diversity was associated with shorter overall and disease-free survival. A significantly larger cumulative share of the repertoire was made up by the top 100 clones in normal lung than in tumor tissue. The methods do not name the sequencing platform or mention unique molecular identifiers. Because peripheral blood was not sequenced, the blood TCRbeta repertoires of the lung cancer patients in the study went unexamined. With only roughly 14 patients in the cohort, the authors noted that larger samples and more detailed clinical data are needed. Tumor tissue showed significantly higher TCR diversity (inverse Simpson) than normal lung tissue, at about 400 vs 150 (P = 0.0075, Mann-Whitney U test).

RNA was isolated from bulk unsorted tissue, and RNA quality was assessed with a NanoDrop ND-1000 and an Agilent 2100. The normal lung samples consisted of distant non-tumor tissue collected more than 3 cm from the tumor edge. All donors had newly diagnosed lung cancer, had not received prior chemotherapy, and were admitted for thoracic surgery in China between August and November 2014. The study excluded patients who had received radiotherapy or chemotherapy before or who had another cancer at the same time. Pieces of surgical tissue measuring 1-2 cm3 were kept in RNAlater solution and held at -80 degrees C until needed. The CDR1 and CDR2 encoded by the germline V gene are LGHNA and YNFKEQ. Reading from cysteine to phenylalanine, the CDR3 counts 14 amino acids. Just CDR3 DNA is preserved here, 42 bases in frame from base 1. A note on this clonotype: It has no known antigen specificity. No qualities accompany the bases; no much larger clone lies one base away.

Library generation was performed with multiplex PCR. The sequencer listed for this sample is Illumina HiSeq 2500. TCRbeta libraries were constructed through three rounds of nested PCR with primers (Table S4) according to protocols adapted from ARM-PCR. Before sequencing, PCR products in the 200-500 bp range were cut out of the gel and cleaned up using the QIAquick gel extraction kit. The paper's data handling went like this. Reads were cleaned using Trimmomatic, were merged into complete CDR3 sequences using FLASH, and were assigned to V(D)J germline segments using MiTCR. VDJtools was used to compute clonal diversity as the inverse Simpson's index. In-frame sequences lacking a premature stop codon were counted as productive reads. TCRdb handled the public reads itself, with Q25 trimming in fastp and clone calling in MiXCR, and kept productive beta chains. Rows with a matching CDR3 protein are joined into one entry that keeps the most common DNA and genes. TCRdb assigned the V and J calls; the authors' analysis was not used. A total of 98,000 or so distinct CDR3 sequences appear in this sample, around three quarters of them only once. Of the sample, less than 40% is held by the ten largest clones.

This sequence was found in a man in his 60s with small cell lung cancer. Sequencing was done on a sample of distant non-tumor lung tissue. The chain couples TRBV4-2 to TRBJ2-7, and TRBD2 may be the D gene, going by 5 matching bases. CDR3 protein: CNSSQDPEVYEQYF. In nucleotide form, the sequence is TGTAACAGCAGCCAAGACCCGGAGGTCTACGAGCAGTACTTC.